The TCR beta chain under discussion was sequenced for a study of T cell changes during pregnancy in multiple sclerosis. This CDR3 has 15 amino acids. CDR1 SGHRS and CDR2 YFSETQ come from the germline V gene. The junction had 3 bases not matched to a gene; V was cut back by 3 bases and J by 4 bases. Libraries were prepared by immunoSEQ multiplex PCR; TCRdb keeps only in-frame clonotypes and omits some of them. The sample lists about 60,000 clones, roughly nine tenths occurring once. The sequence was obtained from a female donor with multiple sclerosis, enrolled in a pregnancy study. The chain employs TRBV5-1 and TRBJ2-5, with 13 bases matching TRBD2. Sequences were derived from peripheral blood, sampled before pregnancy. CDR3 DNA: TGCGCCAGCAGCTACGGACTAGCGGGGGTAGAGACCCAGTACTTC. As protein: CASSYGLAGVETQYF. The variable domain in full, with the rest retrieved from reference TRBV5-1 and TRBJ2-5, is KAGVTQTPRYLIKTRGQQVTLSCSPISGHRSVSWYQQTPGQGLQFLFEYFSETQRNKGNFPGRFSGRQFSNSRSEMNVSTLELGDSALYLCASSYGLAGVETQYFGPGTRLLVL.